Each of the 13 T cell receptor beta chains below was sequenced from the same sample in a study of blood T cell repertoires in COVID-19. Sequencing used immunoSEQ multiplex PCR; TCRdb keeps in-frame clones, though not all of them. In the table there are over 200,000 clones, nearly 90% of which are singletons. Sequenced sample: peripheral blood. Receptors were obtained from a woman aged 18-35 years who had recovered from COVID-19.

The DNA of the CDR3 is TGTGCCTTGGAGTCAGGGGTGGACACCGGGGAGCTGTTTTTT. This encodes CALESGVDTGELFF. J is TRBJ2-2 and V is TRBV30; perhaps TRBD1 as D (6 bases). Trimming removed 7 bases from V and 3 bases from J, with 15 bases in between. This CDR3 is built from 14 residues. Germline CDR1 and CDR2: GTSNPN and SVGIG (reference sequence).

The genes are TRBV7-6 and TRBJ2-7; D is unresolved. In germline, CDR1 is SGHVS, CDR2 FNYEAQ. This CDR3 contains 13 residues. V lost 0 bases, J lost 3 bases, and 6 bases lay in between. CDR3 sequence reads: CASSLALDYEQYF. CDR3 bases: TGTGCCAGCAGCTTAGCGCTAGACTACGAGCAGTACTTC.

The chain has TRBV29-1 and TRBJ1-1, with a weak D call TRBD1 (5 bases). The V end lost 7 bases, the J end lost 0 bases, and 15 bases lay between the germline ends. The CDR3 extends over 14 amino acids. Germline CDR1 and CDR2: SQVTM and ANQGSEA. The CDR3 DNA reads as TGCAGCGGATATACGGGGGGGATGAACACTGAAGCTTTCTTT. This codes for CSGYTGGMNTEAFF.

The J gene is TRBJ1-3, the V gene TRBV11-2; no clear D. The CDR3 covers 17 residues. The germline V gene encodes CDR1 SGHAT and CDR2 FQNNGV. The germline V and J ends were trimmed by 0 bases and 0 bases, with 12 bases remaining between them. CDR3 sequence: CASSLDLALSSGNTIYF. CDR3 nucleotide sequence: TGTGCCAGCAGCTTAGATCTAGCACTCAGCTCTGGAAACACCATATATTTT.

The chain is built from TRBV11-3 and TRBJ2-1; D uncertain. In germline, CDR1 is SGHNT, CDR2 YENEEA. The CDR3 totals 15 residues. The V and J ends lost 6 bases and 0 bases respectively, with 12 bases between them. CDR3 sequence: CASSPPMSSYNEQFF. In DNA form, the CDR3 reads TGTGCCAGCAGTCCCCCAATGAGCTCCTACAATGAGCAGTTCTTC.

This clone has a single count. The chain uses TRBV2 and TRBJ2-7, with 13 nucleotides matching TRBD2. The CDR3 runs 15 residues. Germline CDR1 is SNHLY and CDR2 is FYNNEI. The J segment lost 4 bases and the V segment lost 8 bases, leaving 8 bases of the junction unmatched. The CDR3 region has the DNA TGTGCCAGCTCGGGACTAGCGGGACGCGGGTACGAGCAGTACTTC. Residues: CASSGLAGRGYEQYF.

The chain uses TRBV10-3 and TRBJ2-3; 9 bases align to TRBD1. The CDR3 loop spans 16 amino acids. V lost 2 bases to trimming and J lost 3 bases; unmatched junction nucleotides: 6. Germline CDR1 ENHRY, CDR2 SYGVKD. CDR3 sequence reads: CAISEPQGARTDTQYF. Here the CDR3 DNA reads TGTGCCATCAGTGAGCCACAGGGGGCGCGTACAGATACGCAGTATTTT.

V and J are TRBV23-1 and TRBJ1-5; TRBD1 aligns across 9 bases. TRBV23-1 belongs to the ORF category, with a function that is uncertain. With V trimmed by 7 bases and J by 5 bases, 9 bases remained unmatched. The CDR3 has 15 residues. The CDR3 nucleotides read TGCGCCAGCATCCAGAGTCGACAGGGGGATCAGCCCCAGCATTTT. It translates to CASIQSRQGDQPQHF.

This clone was recorded only once. V and J are TRBV11-2 and TRBJ2-1, with a weak D call TRBD2 (5 bases). V was pared by 0 bases and J by 2 bases, with 20 bases between. Germline CDR1 and CDR2: SGHAT and FQNNGV. The CDR3 runs to 19 residues. The CDR3 protein is CASSLDSTFSAGAYNEQFF. The CDR3 nucleotides are TGTGCCAGCAGCTTAGATAGTACGTTTAGCGCTGGGGCCTACAATGAGCAGTTCTTC.

The chain links TRBV19 to TRBJ2-3, with TRBD2 matching 10 bases. V was clipped by 6 bases and J by 3 bases; unmatched bases: 6. CDR1 LNHDA and CDR2 SQIVND come from the germline V gene (reference sequence). CDR3 size: 15 residues. The DNA of the CDR3 is TGTGCCAGTAGCTCAGCGGGAGGGTGGACAGATACGCAGTATTTT. This codes for CASSSAGGWTDTQYF.

The CDR3 sequence: CASSSDGLYGYTF. CDR3 bases: TGTGCCAGCAGTTCGGACGGACTATATGGCTACACCTTC. The chain couples TRBV27 to TRBJ1-2; no clear D. From germline, CDR1 is MNHEY and CDR2 SMNVEV (reference sequence). V lost 4 bases to trimming and J lost 5 bases, with 11 bases between them. The CDR3 is 13 residues long.

The genes are TRBV6-2 or TRBV6-3 and TRBJ2-2; 9 bases match TRBD2. Germline V gives CDR1 MNHEY, CDR2 SVGEGT. The J segment lost 5 bases and the V segment lost 0 bases, leaving 1 base of the junction unmatched. This CDR3 is built from 15 residues. CDR3 DNA sequence: TGTGCCAGCAGTTACTCTGCGGGAGGGACCGGGGAGCTGTTTTTT. Its translation: CASSYSAGGTGELFF.

This CDR3 is CASSARLAGVGQETQYF. The CDR3 region has the DNA TGTGCCAGCAGCGCCCGATTAGCGGGAGTGGGGCAAGAGACCCAGTACTTC. This rearrangement joins TRBV9 to TRBJ2-5, with 9 bases fitting TRBD2. CDR1 and CDR2 (germline): SGDLS, YYNGEE. CDR3 size: 17 residues. The V gene end was trimmed by 3 bases and the J gene end by 2 bases; junction bases not matched to a gene: 11.